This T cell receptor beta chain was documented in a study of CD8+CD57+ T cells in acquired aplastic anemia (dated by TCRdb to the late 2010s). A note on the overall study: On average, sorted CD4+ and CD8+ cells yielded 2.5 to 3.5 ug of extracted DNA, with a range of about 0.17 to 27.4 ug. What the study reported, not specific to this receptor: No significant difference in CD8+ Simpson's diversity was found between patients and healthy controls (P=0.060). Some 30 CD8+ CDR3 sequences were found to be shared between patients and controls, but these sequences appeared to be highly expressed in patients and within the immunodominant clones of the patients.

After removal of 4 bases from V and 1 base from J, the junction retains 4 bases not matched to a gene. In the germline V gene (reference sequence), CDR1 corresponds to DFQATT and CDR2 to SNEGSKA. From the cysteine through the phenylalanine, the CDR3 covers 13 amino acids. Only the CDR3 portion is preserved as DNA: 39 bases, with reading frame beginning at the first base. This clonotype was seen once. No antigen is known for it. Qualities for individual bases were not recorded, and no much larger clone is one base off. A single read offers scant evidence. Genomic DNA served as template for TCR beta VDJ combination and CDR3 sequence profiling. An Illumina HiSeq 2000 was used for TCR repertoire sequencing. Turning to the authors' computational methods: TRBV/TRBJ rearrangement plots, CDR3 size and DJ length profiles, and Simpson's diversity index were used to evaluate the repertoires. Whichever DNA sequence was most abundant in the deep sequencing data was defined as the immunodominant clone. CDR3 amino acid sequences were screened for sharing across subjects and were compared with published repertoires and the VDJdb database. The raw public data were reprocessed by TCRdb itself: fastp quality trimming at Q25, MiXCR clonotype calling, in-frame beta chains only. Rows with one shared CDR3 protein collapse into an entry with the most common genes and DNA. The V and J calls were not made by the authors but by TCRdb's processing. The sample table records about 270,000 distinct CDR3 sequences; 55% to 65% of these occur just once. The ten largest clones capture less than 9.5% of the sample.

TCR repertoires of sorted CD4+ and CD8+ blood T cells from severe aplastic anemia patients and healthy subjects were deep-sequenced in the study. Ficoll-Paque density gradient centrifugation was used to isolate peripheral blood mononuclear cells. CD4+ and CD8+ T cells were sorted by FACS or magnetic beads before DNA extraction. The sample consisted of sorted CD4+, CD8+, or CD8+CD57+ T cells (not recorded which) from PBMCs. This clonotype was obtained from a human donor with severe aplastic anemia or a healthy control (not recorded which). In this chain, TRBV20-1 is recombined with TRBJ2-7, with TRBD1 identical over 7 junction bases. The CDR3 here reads CSAIGTVSYEQYF. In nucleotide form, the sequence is TGCAGTGCTATAGGGACAGTTTCCTACGAGCAGTACTTC.